This entry features one T cell receptor (beta chain) sequence. The antigen remains undetermined. It was via CD45RO/CCR7/CD25/CD127/CD95/CD27 that CD4+ naive, central memory, regulatory and stem cell-like memory cells were sorted. Purity of each sorted population was above 95%. Investigators reverse transcribed all isolated RNA, so they sequenced expressed TCRB transcripts. Approximately 4 million reads was the average for naive, central memory and regulatory T cell samples. Produced via immunoSEQ multiplex PCR; TCRdb's table is partial and in-frame only. This table holds over 150,000 clones, over 7.5% found once. The data originate from a study of beta chain features in type 1 diabetes. V trimming: 5 bases; J trimming: 7 bases; junction bases outside the gene matches: 7. In germline, CDR1 is KGHSH, CDR2 LQKENI. The CDR3 length is 15 residues. Study results and limitations: In all four CD4+ subsets, TCRB CDR3 length was significantly, moderately reduced in type 1 diabetes.

The gene calls are TRBV18 and TRBJ2-1; TRBD2 matches at 11 bases. Sample: central memory CD4+ T cells from blood. The source is a man aged 18 to 30 in good health. The CDR3 DNA follows: TGTGCCAGCTCAATTATAGCGGGGGGGCCAAATGAGCAGTTCTTC. This codes for CASSIIAGGPNEQFF. The full variable domain, with the rest looked up from reference TRBV18 and TRBJ2-1, is NAGVMQNPRHLVRRRGQEARLRCSPMKGHSHVYWYRQLPEEGLKFMVYLQKENIIDESGMPKERFSAEFPKEGPSILRIQQVVRGDSAAYFCASSIIAGGPNEQFFGPGTRLTVL.